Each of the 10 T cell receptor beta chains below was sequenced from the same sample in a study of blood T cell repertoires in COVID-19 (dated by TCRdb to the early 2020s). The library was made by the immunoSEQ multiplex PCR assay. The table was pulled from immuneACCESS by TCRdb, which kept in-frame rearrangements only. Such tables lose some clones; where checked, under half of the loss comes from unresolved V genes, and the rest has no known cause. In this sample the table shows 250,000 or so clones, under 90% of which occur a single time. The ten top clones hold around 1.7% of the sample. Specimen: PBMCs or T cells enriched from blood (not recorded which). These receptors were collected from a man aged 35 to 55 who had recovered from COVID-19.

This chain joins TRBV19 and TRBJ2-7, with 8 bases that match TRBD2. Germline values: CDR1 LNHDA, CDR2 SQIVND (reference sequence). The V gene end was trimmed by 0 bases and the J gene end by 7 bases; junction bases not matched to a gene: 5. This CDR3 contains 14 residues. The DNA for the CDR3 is TGTGCCAGTAGTATAGAGCGGGGGGCGAAAGAGCAGTACTTC. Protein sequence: CASSIERGAKEQYF.

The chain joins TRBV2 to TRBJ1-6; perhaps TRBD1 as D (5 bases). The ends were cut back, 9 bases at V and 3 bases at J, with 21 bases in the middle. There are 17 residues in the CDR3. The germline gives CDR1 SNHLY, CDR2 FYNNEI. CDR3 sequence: CARGTEAGGGYNSPLHF. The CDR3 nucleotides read TGTGCCAGGGGGACCGAGGCGGGGGGTGGCTATAATTCACCCCTCCACTTT.

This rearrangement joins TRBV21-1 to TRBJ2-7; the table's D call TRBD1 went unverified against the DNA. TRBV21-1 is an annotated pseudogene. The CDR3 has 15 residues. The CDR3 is CASSNPGTGAYEQYF. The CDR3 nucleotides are TGTGCCAGCAGCAACCCCGGGACAGGGGCGTACGAGCAGTACTTC.

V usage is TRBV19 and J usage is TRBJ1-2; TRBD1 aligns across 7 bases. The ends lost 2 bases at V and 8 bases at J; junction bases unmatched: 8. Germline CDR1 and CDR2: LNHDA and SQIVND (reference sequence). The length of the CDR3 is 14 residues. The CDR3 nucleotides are TGTGCCAGTAGTATATCGGGACAGTCGGCCGGCTACACCTTC. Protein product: CASSISGQSAGYTF. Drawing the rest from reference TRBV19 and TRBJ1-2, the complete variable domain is DGGITQSPKYLFRKEGQNVTLSCEQNLNHDAMYWYRQDPGQGLRLIYYSQIVNDFQKGDIAEGYSVSREKKESFPLTVTSAQKNPTAFYLCASSISGQSAGYTFGSGTRLTVV.

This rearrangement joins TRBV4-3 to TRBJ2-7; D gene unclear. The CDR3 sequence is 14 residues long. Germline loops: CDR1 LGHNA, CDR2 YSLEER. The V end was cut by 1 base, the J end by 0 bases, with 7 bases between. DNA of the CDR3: TGCGCCAGCAGCCAAGTTTCAGACTCCTACGAGCAGTACTTC. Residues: CASSQVSDSYEQYF.

CDR3 protein: CASSLGQLKAFF. The CDR3 coding sequence is TGTGCCAGCAGCTTGGGACAGTTGAAAGCTTTCTTT. V is TRBV5-4 and J is TRBJ1-1, with a tentative D call TRBD1 (5 bases). The CDR3 runs 12 residues. V shed 0 bases and J shed 9 bases, with 9 bases lying between them. Per germline, CDR1 SGHNT and CDR2 YYREEE (reference sequence).

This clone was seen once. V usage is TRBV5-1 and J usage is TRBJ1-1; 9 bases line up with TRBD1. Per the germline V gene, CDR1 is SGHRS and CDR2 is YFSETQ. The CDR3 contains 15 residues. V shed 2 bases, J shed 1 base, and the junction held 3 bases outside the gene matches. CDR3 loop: CASSFRQGGNTEAFF. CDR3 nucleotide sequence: TGCGCCAGCAGCTTTAGACAGGGGGGGAACACTGAAGCTTTCTTT.

DNA for the CDR3: TGTGCCAGCAGTTTTATTGACAAGAATCAGCCCCAGCATTTT. This codes for CASSFIDKNQPQHF. This chain uses TRBV28 with TRBJ1-5; D remains ambiguous. This CDR3 region has 14 residues. V shed 3 bases and J shed 4 bases, with 10 bases lying between them. The germline gives CDR1 MDHEN, CDR2 SYDVKM.

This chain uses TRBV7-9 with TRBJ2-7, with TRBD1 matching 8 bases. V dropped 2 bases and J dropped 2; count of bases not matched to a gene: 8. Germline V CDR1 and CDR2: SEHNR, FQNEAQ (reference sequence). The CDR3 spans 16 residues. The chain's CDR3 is CASSLIRQGLAYEQYF. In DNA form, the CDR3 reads TGTGCCAGCAGCTTAATTCGACAGGGGCTAGCCTACGAGCAGTACTTC.

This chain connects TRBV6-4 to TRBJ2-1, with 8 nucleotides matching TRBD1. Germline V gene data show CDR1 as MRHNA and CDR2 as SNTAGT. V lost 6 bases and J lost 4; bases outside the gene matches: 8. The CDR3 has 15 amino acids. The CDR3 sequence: CASSEQQGGYNEQFF. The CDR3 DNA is TGTGCCAGCAGCGAGCAACAGGGGGGTTACAATGAGCAGTTCTTC.